The clone carrying this TCR beta chain has just one count. With each sample, at least 5 micrograms of total RNA were extracted. Trimming removed 8 bases from V and 11 bases from J; junction bases left unmatched: 14. This CDR3 region has 13 residues. Germline values: CDR1 MDHEN, CDR2 SYDVKM. These data come from a study of blood T cells in healthy people across ages. A second PCR of roughly 7 to 11 cycles used a sample-barcoded 5' primer and a J-beta primer mix. One entry per CDR3 protein, called by TCRdb with MiXCR from the 5' RACE reads. The sample has around 990,000 distinct CDR3 sequences, around two fifths seen once.

The receptor was isolated from a man between 18 and 35 years old in good health. Sequenced sample: blood. This chain connects TRBV28 to TRBJ2-5, with 7 bases aligning to TRBD1. The CDR3 nucleotides read TGTGCCAGCTCGGGACAGTTTTTTAATGAGCAGTACTTC. Encoded protein: CASSGQFFNEQYF.